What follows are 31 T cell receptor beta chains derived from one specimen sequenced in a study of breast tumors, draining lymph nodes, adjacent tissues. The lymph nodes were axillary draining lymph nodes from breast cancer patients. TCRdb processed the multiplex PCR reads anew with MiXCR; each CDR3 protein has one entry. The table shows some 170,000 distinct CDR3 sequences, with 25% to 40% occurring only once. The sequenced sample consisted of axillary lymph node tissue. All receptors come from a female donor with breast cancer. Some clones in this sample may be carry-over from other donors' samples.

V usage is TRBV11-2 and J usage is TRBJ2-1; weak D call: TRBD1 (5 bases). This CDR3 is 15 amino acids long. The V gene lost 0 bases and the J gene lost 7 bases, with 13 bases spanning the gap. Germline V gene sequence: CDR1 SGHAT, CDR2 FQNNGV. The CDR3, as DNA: TGTGCCAGCAGCTTAGAAAGGGGTGGGTTGAATGAGCAGTTCTTC. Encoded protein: CASSLERGGLNEQFF.

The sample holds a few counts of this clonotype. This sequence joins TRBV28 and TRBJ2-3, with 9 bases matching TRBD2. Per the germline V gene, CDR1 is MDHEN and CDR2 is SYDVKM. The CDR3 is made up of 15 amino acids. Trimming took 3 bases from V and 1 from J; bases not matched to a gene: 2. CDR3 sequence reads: CASSFRTSGTDTQYF. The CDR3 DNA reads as TGTGCCAGCAGTTTTAGGACTAGCGGCACAGATACGCAGTATTTT.

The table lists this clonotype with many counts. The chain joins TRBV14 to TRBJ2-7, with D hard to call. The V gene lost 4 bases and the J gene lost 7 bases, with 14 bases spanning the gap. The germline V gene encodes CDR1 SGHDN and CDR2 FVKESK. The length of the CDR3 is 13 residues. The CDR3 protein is CASSPRTVWEQYF. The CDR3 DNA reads TGTGCCAGCAGCCCGAGGACGGTGTGGGAGCAGTACTTC.

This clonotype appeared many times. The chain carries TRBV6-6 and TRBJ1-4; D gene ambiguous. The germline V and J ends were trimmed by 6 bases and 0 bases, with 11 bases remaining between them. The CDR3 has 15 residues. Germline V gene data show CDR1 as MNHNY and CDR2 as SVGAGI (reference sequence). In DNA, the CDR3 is TGTGCCAGCAGATCCGGGATTGCAACTAATGAAAAACTGTTTTTT. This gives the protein CASRSGIATNEKLFF.

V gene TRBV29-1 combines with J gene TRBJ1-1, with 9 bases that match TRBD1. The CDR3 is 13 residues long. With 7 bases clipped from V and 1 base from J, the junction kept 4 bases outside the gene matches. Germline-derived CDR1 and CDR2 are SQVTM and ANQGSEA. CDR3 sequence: CSGGQGPNTEAFF. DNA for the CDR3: TGCAGCGGGGGACAGGGCCCGAACACTGAAGCTTTCTTT.

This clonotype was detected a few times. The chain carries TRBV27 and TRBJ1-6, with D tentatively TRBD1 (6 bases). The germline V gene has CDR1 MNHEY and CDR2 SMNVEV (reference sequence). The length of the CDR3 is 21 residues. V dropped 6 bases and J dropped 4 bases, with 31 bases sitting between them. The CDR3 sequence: CASRSGGYSPDTGSYNSPLHF. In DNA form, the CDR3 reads TGTGCCAGCAGGTCAGGTGGTTATTCGCCCGACACAGGGTCGTATAATTCACCCCTCCACTTT.

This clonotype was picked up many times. CDR3 in DNA: TGTGCCAGCAGCTCGCCGGGGGGGGCGACCAATGAGCAGTTCTTC. It codes for CASSSPGGATNEQFF. The chain recombines TRBV6-5 with TRBJ2-1; 8 bases map to TRBD2. J lost 6 bases, V lost 6 bases, and 10 bases had no gene match. This CDR3 is built from 15 residues. Per germline, CDR1 MNHEY and CDR2 SVGAGI.

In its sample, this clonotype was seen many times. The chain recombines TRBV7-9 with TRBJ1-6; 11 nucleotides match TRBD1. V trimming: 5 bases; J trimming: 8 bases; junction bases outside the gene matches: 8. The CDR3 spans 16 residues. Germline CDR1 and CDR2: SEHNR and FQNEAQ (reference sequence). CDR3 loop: CASSPRGQGVYSPLHF. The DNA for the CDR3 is TGTGCCAGCAGCCCTCGGGGACAGGGGGTATATTCACCCCTCCACTTT.

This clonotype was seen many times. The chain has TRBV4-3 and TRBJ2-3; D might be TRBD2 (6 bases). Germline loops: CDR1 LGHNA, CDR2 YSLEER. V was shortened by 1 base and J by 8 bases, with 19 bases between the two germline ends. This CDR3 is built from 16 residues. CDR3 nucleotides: TGCGCCAGCAGCCAAGCGAGCAGACGGATGGGAGGTACGCAGTATTTT. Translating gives CASSQASRRMGGTQYF.

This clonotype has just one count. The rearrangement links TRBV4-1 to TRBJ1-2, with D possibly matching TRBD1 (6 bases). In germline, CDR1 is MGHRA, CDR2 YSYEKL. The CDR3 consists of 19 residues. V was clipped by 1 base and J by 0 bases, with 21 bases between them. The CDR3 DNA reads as TGCGCCAGCAGCCAAGTCTTGGGACGGGGGGGGCCCACTAACTATGGCTACACCTTC. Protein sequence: CASSQVLGRGGPTNYGYTF.

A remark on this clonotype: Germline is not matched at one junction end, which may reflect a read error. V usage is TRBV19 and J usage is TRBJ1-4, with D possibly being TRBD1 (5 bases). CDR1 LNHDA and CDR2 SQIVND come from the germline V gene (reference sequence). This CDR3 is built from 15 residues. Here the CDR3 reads CASTSPGPGNEKLVF. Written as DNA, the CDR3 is TGTGCCAGTACCTCACCGGGACCCGGCAATGAAAAACTGGTTTTT.

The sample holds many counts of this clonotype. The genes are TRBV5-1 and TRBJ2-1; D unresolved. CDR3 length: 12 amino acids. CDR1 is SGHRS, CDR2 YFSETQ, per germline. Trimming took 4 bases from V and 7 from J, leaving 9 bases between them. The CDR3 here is CASSLPSNEQFF. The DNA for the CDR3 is TGCGCCAGCAGCCTGCCCTCGAATGAGCAGTTCTTC.

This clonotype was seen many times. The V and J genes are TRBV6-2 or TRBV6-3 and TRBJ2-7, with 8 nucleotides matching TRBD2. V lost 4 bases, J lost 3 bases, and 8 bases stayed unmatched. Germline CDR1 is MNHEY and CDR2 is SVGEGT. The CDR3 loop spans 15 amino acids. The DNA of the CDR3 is TGTGCCAGCAGTTCACCGGGACTAGTTTACTACGAGCAGTACTTC. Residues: CASSSPGLVYYEQYF.

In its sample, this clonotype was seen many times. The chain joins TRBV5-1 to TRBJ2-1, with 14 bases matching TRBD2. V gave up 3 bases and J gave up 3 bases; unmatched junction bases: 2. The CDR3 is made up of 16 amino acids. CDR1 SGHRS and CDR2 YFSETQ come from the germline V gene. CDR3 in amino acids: CASSWGTSGGYNEQFF. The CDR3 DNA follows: TGCGCCAGCAGCTGGGGGACTAGCGGGGGCTACAATGAGCAGTTCTTC.

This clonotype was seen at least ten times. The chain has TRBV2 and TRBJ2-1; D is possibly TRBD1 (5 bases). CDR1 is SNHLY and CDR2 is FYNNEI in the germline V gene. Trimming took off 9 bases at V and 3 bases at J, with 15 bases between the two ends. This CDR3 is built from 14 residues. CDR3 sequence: CARQSSGNYNEQFF. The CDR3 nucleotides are TGTGCCAGACAGTCGTCAGGGAACTACAATGAGCAGTTCTTC.

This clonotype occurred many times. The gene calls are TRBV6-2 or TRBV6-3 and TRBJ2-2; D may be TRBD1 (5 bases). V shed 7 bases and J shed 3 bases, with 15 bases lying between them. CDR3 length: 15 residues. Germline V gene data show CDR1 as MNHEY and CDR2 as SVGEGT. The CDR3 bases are TGTGCCAGCACCTTAGGACAAACCCACACCGGGGAGCTGTTTTTT. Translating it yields CASTLGQTHTGELFF.

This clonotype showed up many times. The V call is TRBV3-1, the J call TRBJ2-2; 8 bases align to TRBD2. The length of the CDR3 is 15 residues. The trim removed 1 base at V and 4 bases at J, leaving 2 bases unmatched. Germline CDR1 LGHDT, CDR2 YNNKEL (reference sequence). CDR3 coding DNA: TGTGCCAGCAGCCAAGCGGGGGGGTTCACCGGGGAGCTGTTTTTT. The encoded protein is CASSQAGGFTGELFF.

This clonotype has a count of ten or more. Here the CDR3 DNA reads TGTGCCACCAGCATCAAAGGGGGGCGGCCAAGCTCCTACAATGAGCAGTTCTTC. Protein product: CATSIKGGRPSSYNEQFF. The chain is built from TRBV15 and TRBJ2-1; D may match TRBD1 or TRBD2 (6 bases each). Germline CDR1 LNHNV, CDR2 YYDKDF (reference sequence). The V and J ends lost 4 bases and 0 bases respectively, with 19 bases between them. This CDR3 contains 18 residues. Full variable domain (outside the CDR3, taken from reference TRBV15 and TRBJ2-1): DAMVIQNPRYQVTQFGKPVTLSCSQTLNHNVMYWYQQKSSQAPKLLFHYYDKDFNNEADTPDNFQSRRPNTSFCFLDIRSPGLGDTAMYLCATSIKGGRPSSYNEQFFGPGTRLTVL.

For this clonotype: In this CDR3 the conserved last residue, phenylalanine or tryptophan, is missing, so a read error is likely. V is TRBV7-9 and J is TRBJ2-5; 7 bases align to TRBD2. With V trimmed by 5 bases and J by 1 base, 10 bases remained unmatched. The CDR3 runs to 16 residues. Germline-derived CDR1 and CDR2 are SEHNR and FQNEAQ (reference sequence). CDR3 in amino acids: CASSMGGRGGQETQYL. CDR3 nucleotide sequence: TGTGCCAGCAGCATGGGGGGGAGGGGCGGCCAAGAGACCCAGTACCTC.

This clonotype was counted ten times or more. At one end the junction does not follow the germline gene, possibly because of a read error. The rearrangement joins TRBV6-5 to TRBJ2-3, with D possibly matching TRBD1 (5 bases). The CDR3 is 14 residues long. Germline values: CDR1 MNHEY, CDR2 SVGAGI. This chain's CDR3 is CASSHSTGTDTQYF. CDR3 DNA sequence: TGTGCCAGCAGTCACTCGACAGGCACAGATACGCAGTATTTT.

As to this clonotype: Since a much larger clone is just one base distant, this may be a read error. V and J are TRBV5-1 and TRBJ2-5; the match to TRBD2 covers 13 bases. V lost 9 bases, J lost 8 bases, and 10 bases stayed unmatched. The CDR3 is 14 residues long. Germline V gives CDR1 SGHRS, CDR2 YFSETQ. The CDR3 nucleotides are TGCGCCACCACTAGCGGGGGGGCTGCAGACACCCAGTACTTC. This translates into CATTSGGAADTQYF.

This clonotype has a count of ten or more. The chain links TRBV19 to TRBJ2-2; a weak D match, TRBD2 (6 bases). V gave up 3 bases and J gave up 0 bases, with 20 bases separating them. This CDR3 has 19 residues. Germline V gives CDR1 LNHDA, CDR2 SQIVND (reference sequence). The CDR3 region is CASSILVGRGITNTGELFF. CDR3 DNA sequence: TGTGCCAGTAGTATTTTGGTTGGACGGGGGATAACGAACACCGGGGAGCTGTTTTTT.

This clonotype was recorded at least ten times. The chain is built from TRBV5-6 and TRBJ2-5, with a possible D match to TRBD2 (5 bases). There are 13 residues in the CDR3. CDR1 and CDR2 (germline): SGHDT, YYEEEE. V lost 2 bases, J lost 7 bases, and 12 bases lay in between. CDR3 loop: CASSFVNEGTQYF. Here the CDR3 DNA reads TGTGCCAGCAGCTTTGTAAACGAGGGGACCCAGTACTTC.

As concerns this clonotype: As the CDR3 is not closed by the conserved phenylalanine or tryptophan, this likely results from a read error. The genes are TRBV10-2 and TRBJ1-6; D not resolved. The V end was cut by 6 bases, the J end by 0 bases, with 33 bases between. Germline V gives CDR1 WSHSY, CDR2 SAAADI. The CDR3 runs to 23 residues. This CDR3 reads CASSDEGGRESDKLSSYNSPLHL. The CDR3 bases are TGCGCCAGCAGCGATGAAGGTGGCAGAGAATCCGACAAACTGAGCTCCTATAATTCACCCCTCCACCTT.

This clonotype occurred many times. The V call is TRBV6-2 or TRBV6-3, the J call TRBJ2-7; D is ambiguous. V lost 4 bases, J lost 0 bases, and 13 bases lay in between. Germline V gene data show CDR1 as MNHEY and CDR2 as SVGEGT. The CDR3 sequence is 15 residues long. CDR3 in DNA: TGTGCCAGCAGTTCTCATCATGGCGGCTCCTACGAGCAGTACTTC. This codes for CASSSHHGGSYEQYF.

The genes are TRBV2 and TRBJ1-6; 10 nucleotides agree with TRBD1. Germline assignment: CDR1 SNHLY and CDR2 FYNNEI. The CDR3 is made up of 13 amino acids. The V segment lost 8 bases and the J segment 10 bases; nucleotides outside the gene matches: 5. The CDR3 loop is CASRGQGSSPLHF. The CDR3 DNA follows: TGTGCCAGCCGGGGACAGGGGTCCTCACCCCTCCACTTT.

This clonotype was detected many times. The CDR3: CASSPKQGVSGNTIYF. DNA for the CDR3: TGTGCCAGTAGTCCAAAACAGGGCGTCTCTGGAAACACCATATATTTT. The chain couples TRBV19 to TRBJ1-3, with D possibly being TRBD1 (6 bases). The CDR3 length is 16 residues. V was trimmed by 5 bases and J by 0 bases, leaving 14 bases between them. Per germline, CDR1 LNHDA and CDR2 SQIVND (reference sequence).

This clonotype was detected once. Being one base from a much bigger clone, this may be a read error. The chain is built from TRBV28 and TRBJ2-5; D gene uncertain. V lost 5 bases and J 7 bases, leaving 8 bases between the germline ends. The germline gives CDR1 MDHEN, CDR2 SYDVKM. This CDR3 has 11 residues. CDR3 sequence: CASSLWGTQYF. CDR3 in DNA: TGTGCCAGCAGTCTCTGGGGGACCCAGTACTTC.

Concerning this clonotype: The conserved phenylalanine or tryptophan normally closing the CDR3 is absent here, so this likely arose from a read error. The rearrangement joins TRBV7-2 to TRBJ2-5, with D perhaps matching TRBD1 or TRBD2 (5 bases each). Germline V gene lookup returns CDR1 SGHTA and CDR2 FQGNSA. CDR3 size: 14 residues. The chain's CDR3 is CANSSHLRGVTQYL. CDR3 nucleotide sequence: TGTGCCAACAGCTCCCACTTGAGGGGTGTGACCCAGTACCTC.

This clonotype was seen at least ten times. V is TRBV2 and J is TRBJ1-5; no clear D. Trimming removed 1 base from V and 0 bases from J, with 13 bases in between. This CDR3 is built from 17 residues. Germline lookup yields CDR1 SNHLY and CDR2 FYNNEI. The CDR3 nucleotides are TGTGCCAGCAGTGAAGTATCCCGGCACAATAGCAATCAGCCCCAGCATTTT. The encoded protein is CASSEVSRHNSNQPQHF.

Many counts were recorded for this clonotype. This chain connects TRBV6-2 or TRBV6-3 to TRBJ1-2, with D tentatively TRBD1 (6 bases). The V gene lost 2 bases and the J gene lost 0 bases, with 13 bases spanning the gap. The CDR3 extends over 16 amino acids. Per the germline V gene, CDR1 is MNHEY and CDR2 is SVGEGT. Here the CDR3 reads CASSYPWDTANYGYTF. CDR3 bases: TGTGCCAGCAGTTACCCTTGGGACACTGCTAACTATGGCTACACCTTC.